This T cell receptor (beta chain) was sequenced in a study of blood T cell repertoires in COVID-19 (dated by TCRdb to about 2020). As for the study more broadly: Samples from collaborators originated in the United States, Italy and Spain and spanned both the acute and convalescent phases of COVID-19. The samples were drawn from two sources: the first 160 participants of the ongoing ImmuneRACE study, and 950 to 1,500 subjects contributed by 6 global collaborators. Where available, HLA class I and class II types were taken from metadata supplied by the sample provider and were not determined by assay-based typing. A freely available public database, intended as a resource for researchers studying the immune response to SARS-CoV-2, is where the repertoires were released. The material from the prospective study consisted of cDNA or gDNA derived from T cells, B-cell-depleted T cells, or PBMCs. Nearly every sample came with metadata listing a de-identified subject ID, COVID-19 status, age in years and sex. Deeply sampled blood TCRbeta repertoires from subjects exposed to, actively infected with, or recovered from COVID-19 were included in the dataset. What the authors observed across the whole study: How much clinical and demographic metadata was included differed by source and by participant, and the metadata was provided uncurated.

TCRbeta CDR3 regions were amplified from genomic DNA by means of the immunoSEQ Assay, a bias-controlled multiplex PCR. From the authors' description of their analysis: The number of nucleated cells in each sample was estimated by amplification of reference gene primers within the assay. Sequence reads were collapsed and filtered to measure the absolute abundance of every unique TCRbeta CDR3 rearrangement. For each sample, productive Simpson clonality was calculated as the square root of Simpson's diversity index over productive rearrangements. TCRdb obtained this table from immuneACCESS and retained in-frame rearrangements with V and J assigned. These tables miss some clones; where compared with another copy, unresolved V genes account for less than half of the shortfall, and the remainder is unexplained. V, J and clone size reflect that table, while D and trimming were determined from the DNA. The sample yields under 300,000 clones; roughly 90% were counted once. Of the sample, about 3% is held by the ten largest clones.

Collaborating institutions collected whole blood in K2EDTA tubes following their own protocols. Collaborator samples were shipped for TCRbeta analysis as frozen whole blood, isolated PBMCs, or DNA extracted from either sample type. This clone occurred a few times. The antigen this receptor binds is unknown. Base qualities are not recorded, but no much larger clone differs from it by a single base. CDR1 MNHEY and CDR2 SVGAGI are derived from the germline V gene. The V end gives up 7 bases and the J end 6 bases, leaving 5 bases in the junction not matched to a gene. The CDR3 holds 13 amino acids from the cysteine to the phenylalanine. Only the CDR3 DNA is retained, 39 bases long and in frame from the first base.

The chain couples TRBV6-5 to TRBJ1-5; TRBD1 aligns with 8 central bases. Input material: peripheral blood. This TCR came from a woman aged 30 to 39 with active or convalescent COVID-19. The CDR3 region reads CASTWTGSQPQHF. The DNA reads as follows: TGTGCCAGCACTTGGACAGGGAGTCAGCCCCAGCATTTT.